Sequencing of this T cell receptor beta chain was carried out in a study of T cells after yellow fever vaccination. Study details: Low-cell-number fractions were prepared with SMART-Seq v4 Ultra Low Input.

TCRdb re-derived calls from the 5' RACE reads in MiXCR, one entry per CDR3 protein. The table includes 110,000 or so distinct CDR3 sequences, approximately 7.1% detected once. Study observations and caveats: The CD4 compartment and the CD8 compartment contained a small share of clonotypes in common.

This clonotype was picked up a small number of times. Its target is unknown. The CDR3 has 14 residues. Germline values: CDR1 MNHNS, CDR2 SASEGT. Trimming cost V 10 bases and J 2 bases, with 15 bases left between them. V is TRBV6-1 and J is TRBJ2-4; perhaps TRBD1 as D (5 bases). The clonotype was recovered from a man aged 18 to 30 who received the YFV17D yellow fever vaccine. The sequenced sample was CD4+ T cells sorted from PBMCs, obtained more than 35 days after the first yellow fever vaccination. CDR3 in DNA: TGTGCCACCGCCTGGTCAGGGTCCAAAAACATTCAGTACTTC. Protein: CATAWSGSKNIQYF.